A single sample gave rise to the 16 T cell receptor beta chains below, sequenced in a study. TCRdb re-analysed the RT-PCR reads in MiXCR, keeping a single row per CDR3 protein. The table records about 680,000 distinct CDR3 sequences, 11% to 15% of them present only once. Material for sequencing was memory CD4+ T cells from blood. All receptors come from a female donor in good health, serving as a healthy control.

The chain recombines TRBV5-1 with TRBJ2-6; 8 bases are a match to TRBD1. The V gene's germline CDR1 is SGHRS and CDR2 YFSETQ. This CDR3 has 16 residues. V trimming: 4 bases; J trimming: 4 bases; junction bases outside the gene matches: 7. CDR3 coding DNA: TGCGCCAGCAGCCAAATGACAGGGGACGGGGCCAACGTCCTGACTTTC. Residues: CASSQMTGDGANVLTF.

At least ten counts were recorded for this clonotype. V is TRBV10-3 and J is TRBJ2-1; no definite D call. Germline V gives CDR1 ENHRY, CDR2 SYGVKD. V lost 7 bases to trimming and J lost 6 bases, with 13 bases between them. The CDR3 has 13 residues. CDR3 bases: TGTGCCATCATTCGGCTTTCTGGCAATGAGCAGTTCTTC. It encodes CAIIRLSGNEQFF.

In regard to this clonotype: Germline is not matched at one junction end, which may reflect a read error. J is TRBJ2-7 and V is TRBV27, with D unresolved. The CDR3 sequence is 14 residues long. Germline lookup yields CDR1 MNHEY and CDR2 SMNVEV (reference sequence). Written as DNA, the CDR3 is TGTGCCAGCAGTTTGGACCTATACTCCCACGAGCAGTACTTC. This gives the protein CASSLDLYSHEQYF.

In its sample, this clonotype was seen a few times. The rearrangement joins TRBV28 to TRBJ1-2; 8 bases map to TRBD1. The CDR3 covers 14 residues. Unmatched junction bases numbered 3, after V lost 3 bases and J lost 3 bases. Germline CDR1 and CDR2: MDHEN and SYDVKM. This chain's CDR3 is CASSLDRADYGYTF. Written as DNA, the CDR3 is TGTGCCAGCAGTTTGGACAGGGCTGACTATGGCTACACCTTC.

This chain joins TRBV5-1 and TRBJ2-3; 7 bases agree with TRBD2. CDR1 is SGHRS and CDR2 is YFSETQ in the germline V gene. CDR3 size: 14 residues. The V segment lost 5 bases and the J segment 2 bases; nucleotides outside the gene matches: 5. The CDR3 DNA is TGCGCCAGCAGAACTAGCGAGACCACAGATACGCAGTATTTT. Residues: CASRTSETTDTQYF.

This clonotype showed up many times. CDR3 region: CASSLTGGGIKETQYF. In DNA form, the CDR3 reads TGTGCCAGCAGCTTGACTGGAGGAGGAATAAAAGAGACCCAGTACTTC. V gene TRBV7-7 combines with J gene TRBJ2-5; tentative D call: TRBD2 (5 bases). Trimming removed 3 bases at V and 3 bases at J, with 17 bases between. Germline-derived CDR1 and CDR2 are SSHAT and FNYEAQ (reference sequence). The CDR3 is 16 amino acids.

This clonotype was detected ten times or more. The rearrangement links TRBV10-3 to TRBJ2-7; D unresolved. Trimming stripped 3 bases from V and 8 bases from J, with 14 bases between. CDR3 size: 13 residues. CDR1 and CDR2 (germline): ENHRY, SYGVKD. The CDR3 region is CAISDLIGDKQYF. DNA for the CDR3: TGTGCCATCAGTGACTTGATTGGAGATAAGCAGTACTTC.

The chain combines TRBV28 with TRBJ2-6; D unresolved. The germline V gene encodes CDR1 MDHEN and CDR2 SYDVKM. The CDR3 loop spans 13 amino acids. Trimming removed 1 base at V and 5 bases at J, with 3 bases between. The CDR3 here is CASSLLWANVLTF. In DNA form, the CDR3 reads TGTGCCAGCAGTTTATTATGGGCCAACGTCCTGACTTTC.

This clonotype was observed many times. V gene TRBV10-3 combines with J gene TRBJ1-5; D is undetermined. With 6 bases removed from V and 4 bases from J, the gap between germline ends came to 10 bases. The CDR3 is made up of 13 amino acids. The germline CDR1 and CDR2 sequences are ENHRY and SYGVKD. CDR3 residues: CAIRGGPNQPQHF. CDR3 DNA: TGTGCCATCAGGGGAGGCCCTAATCAGCCCCAGCATTTT.

This clonotype was picked up a small number of times. The rearrangement uses TRBV7-3 and TRBJ1-1; the D gene is possibly TRBD1 (6 bases). The CDR3 consists of 18 residues. Trimming left V 7 bases short and J 1 base short, with 25 bases between. The germline V gene has CDR1 SGHTA and CDR2 FQGTGA. The CDR3 loop reads CASTPPTGVRGGNTEAFF. The CDR3 nucleotides are TGTGCCAGCACCCCCCCAACTGGGGTGAGGGGGGGGAACACTGAAGCTTTCTTT.

The chain uses TRBV6-1 and TRBJ2-5; perhaps TRBD2 as D (7 bases). The length of the CDR3 is 15 residues. V lost 5 bases to trimming and J lost 5 bases, with 18 bases between them. The germline gives CDR1 MNHNS, CDR2 SASEGT. CDR3 amino acids: CASSRGGEGVETQYF. The CDR3 nucleotides are TGTGCCAGCAGTCGAGGGGGGGAGGGGGTGGAGACCCAGTACTTC.

This chain joins TRBV20-1 and TRBJ2-5; the match to TRBD2 covers 12 bases. Trimming at V came to 5 bases and at J to 2 bases, leaving 6 bases not matched to a gene. Per germline, CDR1 DFQATT and CDR2 SNEGSKA (reference sequence). The CDR3 extends over 15 amino acids. Written as DNA, the CDR3 is TGCAGTGCTGGCAGACTAGCGGGAGCTCAAGAGACCCAGTACTTC. It is translated as CSAGRLAGAQETQYF.

V and J are TRBV20-1 and TRBJ1-5; D is perhaps TRBD1 (5 bases). In germline, CDR1 is DFQATT, CDR2 SNEGSKA (reference sequence). The CDR3 consists of 17 residues. V was clipped by 0 bases and J by 4 bases, with 19 bases between them. The CDR3 reads CSARDFGPQGYNQPQHF. As DNA, the CDR3 is TGCAGTGCTAGAGATTTTGGTCCTCAGGGCTATAATCAGCCCCAGCATTTT.

This chain joins TRBV6-5 and TRBJ1-6; 9 nucleotides match TRBD1. V was pared by 6 bases and J by 9 bases, with 6 bases of the junction left unmatched. The CDR3 spans 14 residues. The germline V gene encodes CDR1 MNHEY and CDR2 SVGAGI. This CDR3 is CASRLDRGGSPLHF. The CDR3 DNA is TGTGCCAGCAGACTCGACAGGGGGGGTTCACCCCTCCACTTT.

This rearrangement joins TRBV28 to TRBJ2-1; D could derive from TRBD1 or TRBD2 (5 bases each). CDR1 MDHEN and CDR2 SYDVKM come from the germline V gene. CDR3 length equals 14 residues. The V end was cut by 5 bases, the J end by 2 bases, with 10 bases between. The CDR3 protein is CASSDGATYNEQFF. CDR3 nucleotides: TGTGCCAGCAGTGACGGGGCTACCTACAATGAGCAGTTCTTC.

This chain connects TRBV20-1 to TRBJ1-2; D perhaps matches TRBD1 (6 bases). The germline V gene encodes CDR1 DFQATT and CDR2 SNEGSKA (reference sequence). Trimming shortened V by 1 base and J by 4 bases, and 19 bases separated the two germline ends. The CDR3 has 16 residues. In DNA, the CDR3 is TGCAGTGCTAGAGGCCTTGTGAGGGGGACGACCTATGGCTACACCTTC. Encoded protein: CSARGLVRGTTYGYTF.